Listed below are T cell receptor beta chains from one sample, sequenced in a study of T cells in Graves' hyperthyroidism and ophthalmopathy. TCRdb used MiXCR to reprocess the multiplex PCR reads, holding one entry per CDR3 protein. The sample lists about 660,000 distinct CDR3 sequences, about 45% occurring once. Sequencing was performed on peripheral blood or thyroid tissue (not recorded which). These receptors all stem from an adult man with Graves' disease, either hyperthyroidism or ophthalmopathy (not recorded which). Each CDR3 is given with its conserved first and last residue. Each record gives: clone size, D gene, J gene, V gene, CDR3 protein, CDR3 DNA. The D gene is left open where the match is weak. Clone size, where shown, is once, few, many, or a class for clones that have expanded.

>-|-|TRBJ1-4|TRBV20-1
CSARSVLGTNEKLFF
TGCAGTGCTAGGTCCGTCCTAGGAACTAATGAAAAACTGTTTTTT
>-|-|TRBJ2-7|TRBV7-8
CASSDRDTGRFEQYF
TGTGCCAGCAGCGACCGGGACACGGGCCGGTTCGAGCAGTACTTC
>-|-|TRBJ2-6|TRBV2
CASSVPLGQGANVLTF
TGTGCCAGCAGCGTGCCCCTAGGACAGGGGGCCAACGTCCTGACTTTC
>many|-|TRBJ1-1|TRBV9
CASSPEWGRWTEAFF
TGTGCCAGCAGCCCCGAATGGGGACGATGGACTGAAGCTTTCTTT
>many|-|TRBJ1-6|TRBV29-1
CSAGPGGPNSPLHF
TGCAGCGCCGGACCTGGGGGCCCCAATTCACCCCTCCACTTT
>many|TRBD1|TRBJ1-5|TRBV10-3
CAIRADRGSNQPQHF
TGTGCCATCAGAGCCGACAGGGGAAGCAATCAGCCCCAGCATTTT
>few|-|TRBJ1-6|TRBV7-8
CASSWGVNQPLHF
TGTGCCAGCAGCTGGGGGGTTAATCAGCCCCTCCACTTT
>many|TRBD1|TRBJ2-7|TRBV10-3
CAISPGTASYEQYF
TGTGCCATCTCCCCCGGGACAGCCTCCTACGAGCAGTACTTC
>once|TRBD1|TRBJ1-4|TRBV15
CATSRGQMDEKLFF
TGTGCCACCAGCAGGGGACAGATGGATGAAAAACTGTTTTTT
>few|TRBD1|TRBJ1-1|TRBV29-1
CSGRDRLTTEAFF
TGCAGCGGTCGGGACAGATTAACAACTGAAGCTTTCTTT
>-|TRBD1|TRBJ1-2|TRBV7-2
CASSFPDRASNYGYTF
TGTGCCAGCAGCTTCCCGGACAGGGCCTCTAACTATGGCTACACCTTC
>few|-|TRBJ1-4|TRBV6-1
CASRRTNEKLFF
TGTGCCAGCAGGCGAACTAATGAAAAACTGTTTTTT
>-|-|TRBJ2-7|TRBV7-9
CASSWPPEAGVDEQYF
TGTGCCAGCAGCTGGCCCCCCGAGGCAGGCGTCGACGAGCAGTACTTC
>few|-|TRBJ2-7|TRBV9
CASSVSGYPGEQYF
TGTGCCAGCAGCGTAAGCGGTTATCCGGGCGAGCAGTACTTC
>-|TRBD1|TRBJ1-2|TRBV2
CASGKQGAYGYTF
TGTGCCAGCGGGAAACAGGGGGCTTATGGCTACACCTTC
>-|-|TRBJ1-3|TRBV5-6
CASSSQWGKAGNTIYF
TGTGCCAGCAGCTCGCAATGGGGCAAGGCTGGAAACACCATATATTTT
>few|-|TRBJ2-5|TRBV7-9
CASSLNSWETQYF
TGTGCCAGCAGCTTAAACAGTTGGGAGACCCAGTACTTC
>many|-|TRBJ1-2|TRBV29-1
CSVEGDGMVLNYGYTF
TGCAGCGTTGAAGGCGACGGAATGGTCCTTAACTATGGCTACACCTTC
>many|-|TRBJ1-6|TRBV7-8
CASSLGSGEDSPLHF
TGTGCCAGCAGCTTAGGTTCAGGGGAGGATTCACCCCTCCACTTT
>few|TRBD1|TRBJ1-2|TRBV7-9
CASSYSRDSVYGYTF
TGTGCCAGCAGTTATTCCCGGGACAGTGTCTATGGCTACACCTTC
>-|-|TRBJ1-1|TRBV2
CASSDEPGRLNTEAFF
TGTGCCAGCAGTGACGAACCGGGACGGCTAAACACTGAAGCTTTCTTT
>few|TRBD2|TRBJ2-7|TRBV19
CASSPRTSVPYEQYF
TGTGCCAGTAGTCCCCGGACTAGCGTTCCCTACGAGCAGTACTTC
>once|TRBD2|TRBJ2-7|TRBV10-1
CASRAQTSRTYEQYF
TGCGCCAGCAGAGCCCAGACTAGCCGTACCTACGAGCAGTACTTC
>-|TRBD2|TRBJ2-5|TRBV25-1
CASVWTSGTAETQYF
TGTGCCAGCGTCTGGACTAGCGGGACCGCGGAGACCCAGTACTTC
>-|-|TRBJ1-2|TRBV24-1
CASSSEGTYGYTF
TGTGCCAGCAGCTCAGAGGGCACCTATGGCTACACCTTC
>many|-|TRBJ1-1|TRBV15
CATSTDRGNTEAFF
TGTGCCACCAGTACGGACCGCGGGAACACTGAAGCTTTCTTT
>-|-|TRBJ1-1|TRBV7-9
CASSPSTPNTEAFF
TGCGCCAGCAGCCCCTCGACACCGAACACTGAAGCTTTCTTT
>few|-|TRBJ1-4|TRBV7-9
CASSPTREKLFF
TGTGCCAGCAGCCCTACCCGGGAAAAACTGTTTTTT
>-|-|TRBJ1-6|TRBV15
CATSSPTATNSPLHF
TGTGCCACCAGCAGCCCAACAGCAACTAATTCACCCCTCCACTTT
>-|-|TRBJ1-6|TRBV7-2
CASSFSGVSNQPLHF
TGTGCCAGCAGTTTTAGCGGGGTTAGCAATCAGCCCCTCCACTTT
>once|TRBD1|TRBJ1-1|TRBV25-1
CASSKTGDWTEAFF
TGTGCCAGCAGTAAGACAGGGGATTGGACTGAAGCTTTCTTT
>-|TRBD1|TRBJ2-5|TRBV11-3
CASSHSGGDFQETQYF
TGTGCCAGCAGCCATTCAGGGGGCGATTTCCAAGAGACCCAGTACTTC
>many|-|TRBJ1-5|TRBV29-1
CSAGQLGQPQHF
TGCAGCGCAGGACAGTTAGGCCAGCCCCAGCATTTT
>many|-|TRBJ2-7|TRBV7-9
CASSFRGVTYEQYF
TGTGCCAGCAGCTTCAGGGGGGTGACCTACGAGCAGTACTTC
>-|-|TRBJ1-2|TRBV29-1
CSVDLEGYGYTF
TGCAGCGTTGATTTGGAGGGCTATGGCTACACCTTC
>-|TRBD1|TRBJ1-6|TRBV2
CASSRRQGAGSPLHF
TGTGCCAGCAGTCGAAGACAGGGGGCTGGTTCACCCCTCCACTTT
>-|TRBD1|TRBJ1-2|TRBV24-1
CATSDQGAGGYTF
TGTGCCACCAGTGACCAGGGGGCAGGGGGCTACACCTTC
>few|-|TRBJ1-1|TRBV29-1
CSVEQGTMHTEAFF
TGCAGCGTTGAACAGGGTACGATGCACACTGAAGCTTTCTTT
>-|-|TRBJ1-6|TRBV10-3
CAQGGGSPLHF
TGTGCCCAGGGAGGAGGTTCACCCCTCCACTTT
>-|-|TRBJ2-7|TRBV20-1
CSEATGPIYEQYF
TGCAGTGAGGCTACAGGCCCGATCTACGAGCAGTACTTC
>few|-|TRBJ1-6|TRBV10-3
CASSEHRNSPLHF
TGTGCCAGCAGTGAACATAGAAATTCACCCCTCCACTTT
>-|-|TRBJ2-5|TRBV7-9
CASTWGRETQYF
TGTGCCAGCACCTGGGGGCGAGAGACCCAGTACTTC
>-|-|TRBJ2-7|TRBV25-1
CASSQEWPPSSYEQYF
TGTGCCAGCAGCCAAGAGTGGCCTCCGAGCTCCTACGAGCAGTACTTC
>-|TRBD2|TRBJ2-7|TRBV9
CASSVGGRAHEQYF
TGTGCCAGCAGCGTAGGCGGGAGGGCCCACGAGCAGTACTTC
>many|-|TRBJ2-2|TRBV7-2
CASSLESGSPGELFF
TGTGCCAGCAGCTTAGAATCAGGTTCGCCCGGGGAGCTGTTTTTT
>-|TRBD1|TRBJ1-3|TRBV29-1
CSVEDPRKGAETGSIENTIYF
TGCAGCGTTGAAGATCCCAGGAAGGGGGCTGAGACAGGTTCCATTGAAAACACCATATATTTT
>-|-|TRBJ1-1|TRBV7-9
CASSLQSGWQAFF
TGTGCCAGCAGCTTACAGTCGGGGTGGCAAGCTTTCTTT
>once|-|TRBJ2-2|TRBV24-1
CATAGAAPGELFF
TGTGCCACCGCGGGGGCGGCTCCCGGGGAGCTGTTTTTT
>-|-|TRBJ2-7|TRBV12-3/TRBV12-4
CASSLGRHEQYF
TGTGCCAGCAGTTTGGGGCGCCACGAGCAGTACTTC
>-|-|TRBJ2-2|TRBV10-3
CASSYSILGSGGELFF
TGTGCCAGCAGTTACTCCATCCTTGGTAGCGGCGGGGAGCTGTTTTTT
>many|TRBD2|TRBJ2-5|TRBV29-1
CSVRRRLAAQETQYF
TGCAGCGTTCGCCGTAGACTAGCGGCTCAAGAGACCCAGTACTTC
>-|-|TRBJ1-3|TRBV12-3/TRBV12-4
CASSLPRVTAGNTIYF
TGTGCCAGCAGCCTCCCCAGGGTGACTGCTGGAAACACCATATATTTT
>few|-|TRBJ1-2|TRBV3-1
CASSQDLKGDGYTF
TGTGCCAGCAGCCAAGATCTGAAGGGAGATGGCTACACCTTC
>-|-|TRBJ2-7|TRBV29-1
CSQDEVVYEQYF
TGCAGCCAAGATGAAGTAGTCTACGAGCAGTACTTC
>-|-|TRBJ1-4|TRBV5-1
CASSLEAGLEGEKLFF
TGCGCCAGCAGCTTGGAAGCTGGGCTTGAGGGTGAAAAACTGTTTTTT